Below are 13 T cell receptor beta chains sequenced from a single sample in a study of beta chain features in type 1 diabetes. The sequenced template was cDNA made from the entire isolated RNA. Repertoires were generated with immunoSEQ multiplex PCR, while TCRdb's copy carries only in-frame clones and drops some. The data show roughly 310,000 clones, 11% seen once. Sequencing used naive CD4+ T cells from blood. The origin of the receptors is a woman aged 25-40 years in good health.

This chain's CDR3 is CASSSVDRELIYGYTF. Here the CDR3 DNA reads TGCGCCAGCAGCTCCGTCGACAGGGAGTTGATCTATGGCTACACCTTC. The rearrangement uses TRBV5-1 and TRBJ1-2; 7 bases map to TRBD1. J was trimmed by 4 bases and V by 3 bases; bases with no gene match: 12. The germline V gene has CDR1 SGHRS and CDR2 YFSETQ. The CDR3 has 16 amino acids.

This clone was observed a few times. This chain links TRBV10-3 with TRBJ2-1; tentatively, D is TRBD2 (6 bases). Trimming took off 0 bases at V and 13 bases at J, with 10 bases between the two ends. The CDR3 spans 12 residues. The germline V gene has CDR1 ENHRY and CDR2 SYGVKD. In nucleotides, the CDR3 is TGTGCCATCAGTGAGTCTTGGGAGGTCCAGTTCTTC. The encoded protein is CAISESWEVQFF.

This clone was observed a few times. The V and J genes are TRBV25-1 and TRBJ2-1, with a weak D call TRBD1 (5 bases). There are 13 residues in the CDR3. V lost 8 bases, J lost 4 bases, and 12 bases lay in between. Per the germline V gene, CDR1 is MGHDK and CDR2 is SYGVNS. This chain's CDR3 is CASGAPVYNEQFF. As DNA, the CDR3 is TGTGCCAGCGGGGCGCCGGTATACAATGAGCAGTTCTTC.

This chain links TRBV30 with TRBJ1-2; 8 positions agree with TRBD1. Looked up from germline, CDR1 is GTSNPN and CDR2 is SVGIG (reference sequence). There are 14 residues in the CDR3. Written as DNA, the CDR3 is TGTGCGCGGGAAAGGACAGGGCGTAACTATGGCTACACCTTC. It specifies CARERTGRNYGYTF. Supplemented by reference TRBV30 and TRBJ1-2, the full variable domain reads SQTIHQWPATLVQPVGSPLSLECTVEGTSNPNLYWYRQAAGRGLQLLFYSVGIGQISSEVPQNLSASRPQDRQFILSSKKLLLSDSGFYLCARERTGRNYGYTFGSGTRLTVV.

This clone has a handful of counts. The chain combines TRBV5-1 with TRBJ2-7; D perhaps matches TRBD1 (5 bases). Germline loops: CDR1 SGHRS, CDR2 YFSETQ. This CDR3 has 13 residues. Trimming removed 0 bases at V and 6 bases at J, with 10 bases between. For the CDR3, the DNA is TGCGCCAGCAGCTTGGGGGGCTTCGGCGAGCAGTACTTC. It specifies CASSLGGFGEQYF.

The sample holds a few counts of this clone. The chain uses TRBV7-9 and TRBJ2-5; 13 nucleotides line up with TRBD2. V lost 5 bases, J lost 5 bases, and 8 bases stayed unmatched. Germline V CDR1 and CDR2: SEHNR, FQNEAQ (reference sequence). This CDR3 region has 16 residues. CDR3 sequence: CASSPGLAGVRETQYF. The CDR3 DNA reads as TGTGCCAGCAGCCCAGGACTAGCGGGAGTTCGGGAGACCCAGTACTTC.

The J gene is TRBJ2-1, the V gene TRBV11-1; weak D call: TRBD1 (6 bases). Germline CDR1 reads SGHAT; CDR2 reads FQDESV (reference sequence). The CDR3 is 14 residues long. V was shortened by 9 bases and J by 3 bases, with 15 bases between the two germline ends. The CDR3: CASARDINYNEQFF. The CDR3, as DNA: TGTGCCAGTGCCCGGGACATAAACTACAATGAGCAGTTCTTC.

This clone was picked up a small number of times. The chain uses TRBV4-1 and TRBJ2-1, with 10 bases lining up with TRBD2. In germline, CDR1 is MGHRA, CDR2 YSYEKL. V was clipped by 3 bases and J by 10 bases; unmatched bases: 9. The CDR3 has 15 amino acids. CDR3 in DNA: TGCGCCAGCAGCCAGACAGCGGGAGGGCCTCGGGAGCAGTTCTTC. Translating gives CASSQTAGGPREQFF.

This clone was observed a handful of times. The rearrangement uses TRBV7-3 and TRBJ2-2; D not resolved. Germline V lookup: CDR1 SGHTA, CDR2 FQGTGA. V gave up 1 base and J gave up 1 base, with 7 bases separating them. This CDR3 is 15 amino acids long. CDR3 in DNA: TGTGCCAGCAGCTTAAACTCCTGGAACACCGGGGAGCTGTTTTTT. Translation: CASSLNSWNTGELFF.

V is TRBV4-3 and J is TRBJ2-1, with TRBD1 matching over 11 bases. The length of the CDR3 is 17 residues. V gave up 0 bases and J gave up 7 bases; unmatched junction bases: 8. CDR1 is LGHNA and CDR2 is YSLEER in the germline V gene. The CDR3 loop is CASSQDSGQGAMNEQFF. DNA for the CDR3: TGCGCCAGCAGCCAAGACAGCGGACAGGGGGCTATGAATGAGCAGTTCTTC.

This clone was detected a few times. The chain uses TRBV18 and TRBJ2-7; TRBD1 is a possible D gene (5 bases). With 4 bases removed from V and 2 bases from J, the gap between germline ends came to 15 bases. Germline assignment: CDR1 KGHSH and CDR2 LQKENI. This CDR3 has 15 amino acids. The CDR3 bases are TGTGCCAGCTCACTCCACGGTCAGGGCCCCTACGAGCAGTACTTC. Residues: CASSLHGQGPYEQYF.

The rearrangement joins TRBV7-2 to TRBJ2-1, with a possible D match to TRBD2 (5 bases). The CDR3 covers 15 residues. Deletions cut 4 bases from V and 0 bases from J, with 10 bases between. Germline assignment: CDR1 SGHTA and CDR2 FQGNSA. The CDR3 spells CASSSGSGSYNEQFF. For the CDR3, the DNA is TGTGCCAGCAGCTCGGGGTCGGGCTCCTACAATGAGCAGTTCTTC.

Remarks on this clone: The junction differs from germline at one of its ends, possibly a read error. This chain uses TRBV7-7 with TRBJ2-5; perhaps TRBD1 as D (6 bases). CDR3 length: 14 residues. Germline V CDR1 and CDR2: SSHAT, FNYEAQ (reference sequence). CDR3 sequence reads: CASSLAQGQETQYF. The CDR3 DNA reads TGTGCTAGCAGCTTAGCACAGGGACAAGAGACCCAGTACTTC.